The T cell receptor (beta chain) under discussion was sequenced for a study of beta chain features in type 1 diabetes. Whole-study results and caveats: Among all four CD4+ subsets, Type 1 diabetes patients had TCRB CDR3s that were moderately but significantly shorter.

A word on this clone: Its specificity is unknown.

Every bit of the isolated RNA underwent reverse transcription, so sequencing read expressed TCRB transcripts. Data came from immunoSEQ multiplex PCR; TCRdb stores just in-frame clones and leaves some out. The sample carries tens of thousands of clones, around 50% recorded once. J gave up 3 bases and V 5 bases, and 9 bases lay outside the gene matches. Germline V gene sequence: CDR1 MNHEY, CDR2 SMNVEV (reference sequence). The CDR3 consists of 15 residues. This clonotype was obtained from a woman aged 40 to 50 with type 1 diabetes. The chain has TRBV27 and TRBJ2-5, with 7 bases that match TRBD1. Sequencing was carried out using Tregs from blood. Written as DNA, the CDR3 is TGTGCCAGCAGTCGCGAACCCGGGACAGAAGAGACCCAGTACTTC. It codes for CASSREPGTEETQYF.